This TCR beta chain was sequenced for a study of T cells in Graves' hyperthyroidism and ophthalmopathy. About the study: Staff took peripheral blood when the initial diagnosis was made, before any treatment began.

Germline V gene data show CDR1 as SGHRS and CDR2 as YFSETQ. V was clipped by 0 bases and J by 1 base, with 11 bases between them. The CDR3 contains 16 residues. Notes on this clonotype: Its cognate antigen is unknown.

General study results and limits: Appearing also in blood were most of the thyroid clonotypes expanded above 0.001.

RNA transcripts were the template for amplifying TCR beta CDR3 regions. HTBI primers were employed in a first-round RT-PCR of the TCR CDR3. TCRdb re-called the multiplex PCR reads with MiXCR, one entry per CDR3 protein. Here the sample spans about 260,000 distinct CDR3 sequences, approximately 23% being singletons. Diagnostic assessment was based on clinical symptoms, serum thyroxine and TRAb, thyroid ultrasound and orbital computed tomography. Fresh peripheral blood, 8 to 10 ml, was the source of the PBMCs. The sequenced material came from blood. The V call is TRBV5-1, the J call TRBJ2-1; maybe TRBD1 (6 bases). The clonotype was recovered from a man aged 25-40 years with Graves' ophthalmopathy. The CDR3 region has the DNA TGCGCCAGCAGCTTGGTCGGCCAGGGGTCCTACAATGAGCAGTTCTTC. Protein sequence: CASSLVGQGSYNEQFF.